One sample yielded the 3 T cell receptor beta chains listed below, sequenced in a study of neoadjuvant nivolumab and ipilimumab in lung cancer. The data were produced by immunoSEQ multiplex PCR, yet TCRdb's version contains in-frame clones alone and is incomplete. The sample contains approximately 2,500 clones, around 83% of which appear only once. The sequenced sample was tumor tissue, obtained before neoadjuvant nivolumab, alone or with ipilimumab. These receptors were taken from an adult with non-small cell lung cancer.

The CDR3 spells CASSPSGRGSGEQYF. As DNA, the CDR3 is TGCGCCAGCAGCCCTAGCGGGAGGGGGTCCGGCGAGCAGTACTTC. The chain employs TRBV4-1 and TRBJ2-7; 12 bases match TRBD2. Germline CDR1 is MGHRA and CDR2 is YSYEKL. The CDR3 consists of 15 residues. V was pared by 4 bases and J by 6 bases, with 7 bases of the junction left unmatched.

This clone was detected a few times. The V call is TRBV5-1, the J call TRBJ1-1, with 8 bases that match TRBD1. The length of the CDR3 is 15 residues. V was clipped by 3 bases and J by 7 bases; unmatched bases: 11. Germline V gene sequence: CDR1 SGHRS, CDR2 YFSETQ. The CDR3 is CASSYGQGKVFEAFF. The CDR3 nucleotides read TGCGCCAGCAGCTACGGACAGGGCAAAGTGTTTGAAGCTTTCTTT.

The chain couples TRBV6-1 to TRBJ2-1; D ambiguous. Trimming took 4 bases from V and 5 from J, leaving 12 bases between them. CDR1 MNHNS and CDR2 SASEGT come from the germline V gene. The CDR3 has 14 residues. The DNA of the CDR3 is TGTGCCAGCAGTGTTGTGTCTAGTAACAATGAGCAGTTCTTC. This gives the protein CASSVVSSNNEQFF.